This T cell receptor beta chain emerged from a study of blood T cell repertoires in COVID-19. The CDR3 is 14 amino acids. Germline assignment: CDR1 SGHRS and CDR2 YFSETQ. V was clipped by 5 bases and J by 2 bases; unmatched bases: 6. Here immunoSEQ multiplex PCR was the method, and the copy in TCRdb shows in-frame clones only, minus some. This repertoire shows about 390,000 clones, around 87% found once; its top ten account for about 10%. The participants were between about 18 and 90 years old and came from 24 US areas. The specimen sequenced was PBMCs or T cells enriched from blood (not recorded which). The rearrangement joins TRBV5-1 to TRBJ2-5; 7 bases line up with TRBD1. This receptor was obtained from a woman in her fifties or sixties who had recovered from COVID-19. In DNA form, the CDR3 reads TGCGCCAGCAGTCGGGACAGCCTGCAAGAGACCCAGTACTTC. It yields the protein CASSRDSLQETQYF.